Sequencing of this TCR beta chain was carried out in a study of immune evolution from preneoplasia to lung adenocarcinoma. Produced via immunoSEQ multiplex PCR; TCRdb's table is partial and in-frame only. The table has over 4,000 clones, 86% seen once. The sequenced material came from FFPE minimally invasive lung adenocarcinoma tissue. This TCR was recovered from an older person with lung adenocarcinoma.

The CDR3 loop reads CASSPGTGAPEQYF. The CDR3 DNA reads as TGTGCCAGCAGCCCAGGGACAGGGGCCCCCGAGCAGTACTTC. The rearrangement joins TRBV7-6 to TRBJ2-7; 10 positions agree with TRBD1. After removal of 5 bases from V and 6 bases from J, the junction contained 7 bases not matched to a gene. Germline CDR1 and CDR2: SGHVS and FNYEAQ. CDR3 size: 14 residues.